This T cell receptor beta chain was recovered during a study of blood T cell repertoires in COVID-19. Background on the study: The study drew acute and convalescent COVID-19 samples from the United States, Italy and Spain. T cells, B-cell-depleted T cells, or PBMCs supplied cDNA or gDNA.

As handled by the study authors: The authors estimated nucleated cell counts from reference gene primer amplification. Sequencing used immunoSEQ multiplex PCR; TCRdb keeps in-frame clones, though not all of them. That table supplies the V and J calls and clone size; D and trimming were determined from the DNA. The repertoire holds 130,000 or so clones, with about 74% as singletons. The material sequenced was peripheral blood. The origin of this receptor is a human donor in a cohort sampled during active COVID-19.

CDR3 nucleotides: TGTGCCAGCAGCCATCCGGGGCAGGGGGGAAATGAAAAACTGTTTTTT. It codes for CASSHPGQGGNEKLFF. J is TRBJ1-4 and V is TRBV5-6, with 7 bases that match TRBD1. J was trimmed by 5 bases and V by 4 bases; bases with no gene match: 11. CDR1 SGHDT and CDR2 YYEEEE come from the germline V gene. The CDR3 loop spans 16 amino acids.